This is a list of T cell receptor beta chains from one sample in a study of cytotoxic CD8 clonotypes in ibrutinib-treated CLL. Assay: immunoSEQ multiplex PCR; the TCRdb copy retains only in-frame clones and omits some. The sample holds tens of thousands of clones, 50% to 60% seen once. The specimen comprised PBMCs, sampled at disease progression, from a patient treated with ibrutinib. These receptor sequences come from a human donor with chronic lymphocytic leukemia. Both conserved end residues are trimmed from each CDR3. The order of the fields is clone size, J gene, V gene, CDR3 protein. A row's size may be missing; if present it is once, few, many or a size class.

size: .
J: TRBJ1-2
V: TRBV5-6
CDR3: ASSSIDGNYGYT

size: few
J: TRBJ1-2
V: TRBV9
CDR3: ASSVDRDTYGYT

size: .
J: TRBJ2-7
V: TRBV12-5
CDR3: ASGFVAAQPTTYEQY

size: .
J: TRBJ2-1
V: TRBV10-2
CDR3: ASRLAGNNEQF

size: .
J: TRBJ1-3
V: TRBV18
CDR3: ASSSPYLQGAGGNTIY

size: .
J: TRBJ1-1
V: TRBV29-1
CDR3: SVEDGARNTEAF

size: few
J: TRBJ2-2
V: TRBV5-6
CDR3: ASSPRHRTGNTGELF

size: few
J: TRBJ2-7
V: TRBV7-2
CDR3: ASSSVPGGGYEQY

size: few
J: TRBJ2-7
V: TRBV10-3
CDR3: AISEVGQAKEQY

size: .
J: TRBJ2-2
V: TRBV4-3
CDR3: ASSQGRTSGNTGELF

size: many
J: TRBJ1-5
V: TRBV2
CDR3: ASSYRGNQPQH

size: .
J: TRBJ2-1
V: TRBV9
CDR3: ASSADSGTYNEQF

size: .
J: TRBJ2-7
V: TRBV5-1
CDR3: ASSLYTSYEQY

size: .
J: TRBJ2-7
V: TRBV9
CDR3: ASSLTYSGPYEQY